Below are 7 T cell receptor beta chains sequenced from a single sample in a study of cytomegalovirus exposure and HLA in healthy donors. With 60 Vbeta and 13 Jbeta primers, the PCR was carried out. Method: immunoSEQ multiplex PCR; TCRdb's copy keeps in-frame clones and lacks some. This table has approximately 38,000 clones, roughly 64% appearing once. Sequenced: PBMCs. Every receptor here comes from a man aged 45-65 years in good health and CMV-seropositive.

V usage is TRBV6-5 and J usage is TRBJ1-1; D call uncertain. This CDR3 has 13 residues. The germline V gene encodes CDR1 MNHEY and CDR2 SVGAGI. Trimming shortened V by 7 bases and J by 4 bases, and 13 bases separated the two germline ends. CDR3 residues: CASNLGYGTEAFF. The CDR3 bases are TGTGCCAGCAACCTAGGTTACGGCACTGAAGCTTTCTTT.

The genes are TRBV7-2 and TRBJ2-1; 11 bases line up with TRBD2. Germline V lookup: CDR1 SGHTA, CDR2 FQGNSA. CDR3 size: 16 residues. The trim removed 5 bases at V and 0 bases at J, leaving 3 bases unmatched. CDR3 bases: TGTGCCAGCAGCCCTAGCGGGGGGTCCTCCTACAATGAGCAGTTCTTC. This gives the protein CASSPSGGSSYNEQFF.

The V gene is TRBV7-3, the J gene TRBJ2-1, with D perhaps TRBD2 (6 bases). Germline loops: CDR1 SGHTA, CDR2 FQGTGA. V gave up 2 bases and J gave up 0 bases, with 11 bases separating them. The CDR3 length is 16 residues. The CDR3 nucleotides read TGTGCCAGCAGCTTAGCGGGGCCTAGCTCCTACAATGAGCAGTTCTTC. This gives the protein CASSLAGPSSYNEQFF.

The chain couples TRBV2 to TRBJ1-5, with D hard to call. V gave up 8 bases and J gave up 4 bases, with 18 bases separating them. The CDR3 runs to 15 residues. CDR1 is SNHLY and CDR2 is FYNNEI in the germline V gene. CDR3 in DNA: TGTGCCAGCCGCGACCGGGGAGGGCAGAATCAGCCCCAGCATTTT. Translation gives CASRDRGGQNQPQHF.

The J gene is TRBJ1-1, the V gene TRBV7-3; maybe TRBD1 (5 bases). This CDR3 region has 13 residues. Germline V CDR1 and CDR2: SGHTA, FQGTGA. The germline V and J ends were trimmed by 2 bases and 4 bases, with 8 bases remaining between them. CDR3 region: CASSLQGGTEAFF. DNA of the CDR3: TGTGCCAGCAGCTTACAGGGAGGCACTGAAGCTTTCTTT.

This chain connects TRBV18 to TRBJ1-1, with D possibly TRBD1 on 6 matching bases. Looked up from germline, CDR1 is KGHSH and CDR2 is LQKENI. V lost 2 bases and J lost 3, with 7 bases in between. CDR3 length: 13 residues. Here the CDR3 DNA reads TGTGCCAGCTCACCAGGACAGTACACTGAAGCTTTCTTT. Translation gives CASSPGQYTEAFF.

The V call is TRBV6-5, the J call TRBJ2-5, with D possibly matching TRBD2 (5 bases). The CDR3 has 16 residues. V gave up 0 bases and J gave up 5 bases, with 16 bases separating them. The germline V gene encodes CDR1 MNHEY and CDR2 SVGAGI. The CDR3 DNA reads as TGTGCCAGCAGTTACTCAGGACTCCTCGGCGGGGAGACCCAGTACTTC. This gives the protein CASSYSGLLGGETQYF.